The 31 T cell receptor beta chains below were found in one sample sequenced in a study of blood T cells in healthy people across ages. A sample-barcoded 5' primer and a J-beta primer mix were used in a second PCR of roughly 6 to 11 cycles. In TCRdb, the 5' RACE reads were re-called with MiXCR into one record per CDR3 protein. The sample consists of approximately 800,000 distinct CDR3 sequences, around 25% of them appearing once. The same sample was also studied in work on T cells of mothers and their children.

The source material was blood. The receptors derive from a boy aged 5-17 years in good health.

This clonotype came up a few times. The chain uses TRBV9 and TRBJ2-2; D is possibly TRBD1 (6 bases). The CDR3 has 16 residues. Trimming removed 0 bases at V and 6 bases at J, with 15 bases between. Germline CDR1 reads SGDLS; CDR2 reads YYNGEE. The CDR3 DNA sequence: TGTGCCAGCAGCGTAGCAGGACAGACTCAACCCGGGGAGCTGTTTTTT. Translating it yields CASSVAGQTQPGELFF. Using reference TRBV9 and TRBJ2-2 for the parts outside the CDR3, the full variable domain is DSGVTQTPKHLITATGQRVTLRCSPRSGDLSVYWYQQSLDQGLQFLIQYYNGEERAKGNILERFSAQQFPDLHSELNLSSLELGDSALYFCASSVAGQTQPGELFFGEGSRLTVL.

This clonotype was observed a few times. V usage is TRBV20-1 and J usage is TRBJ1-2, with TRBD1 matching over 7 bases. J was trimmed by 7 bases and V by 5 bases; bases with no gene match: 4. CDR1 is DFQATT, CDR2 SNEGSKA, per germline (reference sequence). This CDR3 has 11 amino acids. The CDR3 reads CSASTGVGYTF. CDR3 nucleotides: TGCAGTGCTTCCACAGGGGTTGGCTACACCTTC.

A few counts support this clonotype. The chain has TRBV27 and TRBJ2-1; D is ambiguous. CDR3 length equals 13 residues. Germline CDR1 MNHEY, CDR2 SMNVEV (reference sequence). The V gene lost 7 bases and the J gene lost 4 bases, with 11 bases spanning the gap. The DNA of the CDR3 is TGTGCCAGCACCCCGAGTTTGTACAATGAGCAGTTCTTC. Its translation: CASTPSLYNEQFF.

The chain links TRBV5-1 to TRBJ1-1, with D maybe TRBD1 (5 bases). Trimming stripped 3 bases from V and 4 bases from J, with 13 bases between. In germline, CDR1 is SGHRS, CDR2 YFSETQ. The CDR3 length is 14 residues. The CDR3 sequence: CASSYDPRGTEAFF. CDR3 nucleotide sequence: TGCGCCAGCAGCTATGATCCTAGGGGCACTGAAGCTTTCTTT.

This clonotype was detected a few times. The genes are TRBV7-8 and TRBJ2-3; 9 bases agree with TRBD1. The CDR3 runs to 17 residues. Trimming cost V 5 bases and J 1 base; bases outside gene matches: 10. Germline lookup yields CDR1 SGHVS and CDR2 FQNEAQ. CDR3 region: CASSRLTGGEGTDTQYF. The DNA for the CDR3 is TGTGCCAGCAGCCGCCTGACAGGGGGAGAGGGCACAGATACGCAGTATTTT.

The V call is TRBV7-2, the J call TRBJ2-1; 14 nucleotides match TRBD2. The CDR3 runs to 17 residues. Germline V gene sequence: CDR1 SGHTA, CDR2 FQGNSA. The V and J ends lost 5 bases and 4 bases, in that order; junction bases with no gene match: 7. The CDR3 here is CASSPGTSGGLYNEQFF. The CDR3 nucleotides are TGTGCCAGCAGCCCTGGGACTAGCGGGGGCCTATACAATGAGCAGTTCTTC.

V and J are TRBV7-2 and TRBJ2-7, with TRBD1 matching over 7 bases. CDR3 length: 14 residues. From germline, CDR1 is SGHTA and CDR2 FQGNSA. The J segment lost 3 bases and the V segment lost 4 bases, leaving 6 bases of the junction unmatched. DNA of the CDR3: TGTGCCAGCAGCTCAGACAGGGCCGGCTACGAGCAGTACTTC. It specifies CASSSDRAGYEQYF.

This clonotype has more than one count but fewer than ten. CDR3 residues: CSARPDSNEQFF. The CDR3 DNA follows: TGCAGTGCTAGACCAGACAGCAATGAGCAGTTCTTC. The chain combines TRBV20-1 with TRBJ2-1; TRBD1 might be the D (5 bases). Looked up from germline, CDR1 is DFQATT and CDR2 is SNEGSKA (reference sequence). CDR3 size: 12 residues. V lost 2 bases and J lost 6, with 8 bases in between.

This clonotype was seen more than once but under ten times. This CDR3 reads CASSIYRGSWTGSLDGYTF. The CDR3 coding sequence is TGTGCCAGCAGCATTTACAGGGGATCGTGGACAGGGTCTTTGGATGGCTACACCTTC. V is TRBV7-9 and J is TRBJ1-2; 8 bases are shared with TRBD1. The V segment lost 5 bases and the J segment 6 bases; nucleotides outside the gene matches: 23. Germline V lookup: CDR1 SEHNR, CDR2 FQNEAQ (reference sequence). This CDR3 spans 19 amino acids.

The CDR3 loop is CASSLVSGGHQETQYF. The CDR3 DNA follows: TGTGCCAGCAGCTTAGTATCGGGTGGCCATCAAGAGACCCAGTACTTC. The rearrangement links TRBV28 to TRBJ2-5; no clear D gene. The CDR3 length is 16 residues. The V and J ends lost 6 bases and 2 bases respectively, with 19 bases between them. Germline-derived CDR1 and CDR2 are MDHEN and SYDVKM.

This clonotype was seen ten or more times. The gene calls are TRBV28 and TRBJ2-2; no definite D call. Germline CDR1 is MDHEN and CDR2 is SYDVKM. The CDR3 spans 12 residues. V lost 1 base to trimming and J lost 4 bases, with 1 base between them. The CDR3 is CASSLSTGELFF. The CDR3 nucleotides read TGTGCCAGCAGTTTATCCACCGGGGAGCTGTTTTTT.

The sample holds a few counts of this clonotype. The rearrangement joins TRBV7-2 to TRBJ2-7, with D perhaps matching TRBD1 or TRBD2 (5 bases each). The CDR3 contains 14 residues. The V end lost 9 bases, the J end lost 7 bases, and 22 bases lay between the germline ends. Looked up from germline, CDR1 is SGHTA and CDR2 is FQGNSA. CDR3 in DNA: TGTGCCAGTTCCGACACCTTGGGGACCCTTGAGCAGTACTTC. Amino acid sequence: CASSDTLGTLEQYF.

The sample holds a few counts of this clonotype. This rearrangement joins TRBV7-2 to TRBJ2-7, with D uncertain. V lost 4 bases, J lost 0 bases, and 16 bases lay in between. The length of the CDR3 is 16 residues. Germline V lookup: CDR1 SGHTA, CDR2 FQGNSA. The CDR3: CASSSEVELSSYEQYF. The CDR3 nucleotides read TGTGCCAGCAGCTCCGAGGTGGAACTTAGCTCCTACGAGCAGTACTTC.

The sample holds a few counts of this clonotype. The rearrangement links TRBV27 to TRBJ1-6; perhaps TRBD1 as D (6 bases). The length of the CDR3 is 15 residues. Germline CDR1 MNHEY, CDR2 SMNVEV (reference sequence). V was trimmed by 5 bases and J by 8 bases, leaving 16 bases between them. CDR3 nucleotide sequence: TGTGCCAGCAGTCCACTCGGGGGCAAGCATTCACCCCTCCACTTT. This encodes CASSPLGGKHSPLHF.

Comments on this clonotype: This may arise from a read error, as a much more abundant clone is one base away. The chain recombines TRBV7-2 with TRBJ2-2, with D possibly matching TRBD2 (6 bases). This CDR3 contains 16 residues. Germline assignment: CDR1 SGHTA and CDR2 FQGNSA. CDR3 sequence reads: CASSLGTPRNAGALFF. The CDR3 DNA reads TGTGCCAGCAGCTTGGGGACTCCGCGGAACGCCGGGGCGCTGTTTTTT.

This clonotype was counted only a few times. The rearrangement uses TRBV19 and TRBJ1-2, with TRBD1 as a possible D gene (5 bases). Germline V gene sequence: CDR1 LNHDA, CDR2 SQIVND (reference sequence). The V and J ends lost 6 bases and 4 bases respectively, with 15 bases between them. The CDR3 runs 14 residues. CDR3 DNA: TGTGCCAGTAGCGCAGGGCATAAGCCCTATGGCTACACCTTC. Its protein product is CASSAGHKPYGYTF.

The V gene is TRBV4-1, the J gene TRBJ2-1, with TRBD2 matching over 7 bases. Germline trimming cut 0 bases from V and 10 bases from J; bases unmatched to any gene: 9. Germline V gives CDR1 MGHRA, CDR2 YSYEKL. This CDR3 has 15 amino acids. CDR3 residues: CASSQESGRGGEQFF. In DNA form, the CDR3 reads TGCGCCAGCAGCCAAGAATCGGGGAGGGGAGGAGAGCAGTTCTTC.

This clonotype has more than one count but fewer than ten. This chain connects TRBV28 to TRBJ1-1, with D hard to call. This CDR3 is built from 15 residues. Deletions cut 1 base from V and 2 bases from J, with 11 bases between. Per germline, CDR1 MDHEN and CDR2 SYDVKM. CDR3 amino acids: CASSLSSAVNTEAFF. The CDR3, as DNA: TGTGCCAGCAGTTTATCATCGGCCGTAAACACTGAAGCTTTCTTT.

This clonotype was detected a few times. V and J are TRBV4-3 and TRBJ2-1; TRBD1 matches 8 bases. The end of the DNA is better explained by TRBJ2-7, so the J call may be wrong. CDR3 length equals 15 residues. CDR1 and CDR2 from the germline V gene are LGHNA and YSLEER. The CDR3 protein is CASSYSQDREYEQYF. CDR3 sequence (DNA): TGCGCCAGCAGCTACAGCCAGGACAGGGAATACGAGCAGTACTTC.

The chain carries TRBV29-1 and TRBJ2-1; TRBD1 matches at 8 bases. In germline, CDR1 is SQVTM, CDR2 ANQGSEA. Trimming removed 6 bases from V and 2 bases from J; junction bases left unmatched: 12. The CDR3 runs 16 residues. The CDR3 bases are TGCAGCGTCGACCCTACCGGGACAGGTACCTACAATGAGCAGTTCTTC. The encoded protein is CSVDPTGTGTYNEQFF.

The rearrangement links TRBV3-1 to TRBJ2-5, with D maybe TRBD1 (5 bases). CDR3 size: 17 residues. Germline CDR1 reads LGHDT; CDR2 reads YNNKEL (reference sequence). The V and J ends lost 3 bases and 5 bases respectively, with 22 bases between them. CDR3 residues: CASSQGRGYHMLETQYF. In DNA, the CDR3 is TGTGCCAGCAGCCAGGGTAGGGGCTACCACATGTTGGAGACCCAGTACTTC.

The genes are TRBV29-1 and TRBJ1-1; a possible D gene is TRBD1 (5 bases). Germline V CDR1 and CDR2: SQVTM, ANQGSEA. V was shortened by 6 bases and J by 0 bases, with 14 bases between the two germline ends. This CDR3 is 14 amino acids long. CDR3 nucleotides: TGCAGCGTGGACCACGGGACCGTGAACACTGAAGCTTTCTTT. Translation: CSVDHGTVNTEAFF.

The chain joins TRBV5-5 to TRBJ2-3; TRBD2 might be the D (6 bases). CDR1 is SGHKS, CDR2 YYEKEE, per germline (reference sequence). The V end lost 6 bases, the J end lost 2 bases, and 19 bases lay between the germline ends. The CDR3 sequence is 16 residues long. The CDR3 nucleotides are TGTGCCAGCACCTGGGTGGAGGGACGGACCACAGATACGCAGTATTTT. Encoded protein: CASTWVEGRTTDTQYF.

The chain carries TRBV29-1 and TRBJ2-3, with D possibly TRBD2 on 6 matching bases. The CDR3 extends over 15 amino acids. The V gene's germline CDR1 is SQVTM and CDR2 ANQGSEA. The V end lost 0 bases, the J end lost 4 bases, and 14 bases lay between the germline ends. CDR3 protein: CSVEELAIEADTQYF. CDR3 sequence (DNA): TGCAGCGTTGAAGAACTAGCAATTGAGGCAGATACGCAGTATTTT.

This clonotype has just a few counts. The junction and the germline gene differ at one end; a read error may be behind it. J is TRBJ2-5 and V is TRBV7-2; D remains unclear. Germline CDR1 is SGHTA and CDR2 is FQGNSA. The CDR3 spans 13 residues. The CDR3: CASSLAYEETQYF. As DNA, the CDR3 is TGCGCCAGCAGCTTAGCCTACGAAGAGACCCAGTACTTC.

V and J are TRBV29-1 and TRBJ2-1, with a possible D match to TRBD2 (5 bases). In germline, CDR1 is SQVTM, CDR2 ANQGSEA. The CDR3 consists of 13 residues. V lost 4 bases and J 2 bases, leaving 9 bases between the germline ends. CDR3 in DNA: TGCAGCGTTGCTGGGCGGGCCTACAATGAGCAGTTCTTC. It codes for CSVAGRAYNEQFF.

Comment on this clonotype: One junction end does not reproduce the germline sequence, and a read error may be involved. The V and J genes are TRBV6-5 and TRBJ2-7; either TRBD1 or TRBD2 may fit D (5 bases each). The CDR3 is made up of 15 amino acids. CDR1 is MNHEY, CDR2 SVGAGI, per germline. The CDR3 bases are TGTGCCAGCAGTTACTCGGGACGGCAACTTGGCGAGCGGTACTTC. Translation: CASSYSGRQLGERYF.

This clonotype was counted a few times. Possible read error: a much larger clone is one base away. This chain connects TRBV29-1 to TRBJ2-6; tentatively, D is TRBD2 (7 bases). The CDR3 runs to 15 residues. With 7 bases removed from V and 2 bases from J, the gap between germline ends came to 15 bases. Germline V gene data show CDR1 as SQVTM and CDR2 as ANQGSEA. For the CDR3, the DNA is TGCAGCGCCATGGGCGGGGGCCCTGGGGCCAACGTCCTGACTTTC. Amino acids: CSAMGGGPGANVLTF.

The chain couples TRBV7-2 to TRBJ2-3; D unclear. Germline assignment: CDR1 SGHTA and CDR2 FQGNSA. This CDR3 comprises 13 residues. Trimming took off 2 bases at V and 6 bases at J, with 9 bases between the two ends. Here the CDR3 reads CASSLRPVDTQYF. For the CDR3, the DNA is TGTGCCAGCAGCTTACGGCCGGTTGATACGCAGTATTTT.

The chain is built from TRBV3-1 and TRBJ2-1; 9 positions agree with TRBD1. CDR3 length: 14 residues. The trim removed 10 bases at V and 0 bases at J, leaving 4 bases unmatched. Germline V CDR1 and CDR2: LGHDT, YNNKEL (reference sequence). The CDR3 DNA reads TGTGCCACCGGGACAGGGAGCTCCTACAATGAGCAGTTCTTC. Amino acid sequence: CATGTGSSYNEQFF.

The genes are TRBV20-1 and TRBJ2-7, with D maybe TRBD2 (6 bases). Germline values: CDR1 DFQATT, CDR2 SNEGSKA (reference sequence). This CDR3 is built from 12 residues. V lost 5 bases to trimming and J lost 0 bases, with 8 bases between them. CDR3 amino acids: CSAVRDSYEQYF. CDR3 in DNA: TGCAGTGCTGTGCGGGACTCCTACGAGCAGTACTTC.